This record covers a single TCR beta chain. The antigen is undetermined. The data were produced by immunoSEQ multiplex PCR, yet TCRdb's version contains in-frame clones alone and is incomplete. Here the sample spans about 64,000 clones, about 72% being singletons. The CDR3 spans 17 residues. The V gene end was trimmed by 4 bases and the J gene end by 3 bases; junction bases not matched to a gene: 10. Germline V gene lookup returns CDR1 SGHTS and CDR2 YDEGEE. The data were taken from a study of radiotherapy plus CTLA-4 blockade in lung cancer. Study-level findings and limits: Some TCR clones had been derived from tumors. These clones expanded in peripheral blood after radiotherapy plus ipilimumab.

The chain has TRBV5-8 and TRBJ1-5; 10 nucleotides line up with TRBD1. The source material was peripheral blood, sampled from a patient treated with radiotherapy plus ipilimumab. The clonotype comes from a human donor with non-small cell lung cancer whose response to radiotherapy plus ipilimumab could not be evaluated. CDR3: CASSLRQGAKINQPQHF. The CDR3 coding sequence is TGTGCCAGCAGCCTAAGACAGGGGGCCAAGATCAATCAGCCCCAGCATTTT.